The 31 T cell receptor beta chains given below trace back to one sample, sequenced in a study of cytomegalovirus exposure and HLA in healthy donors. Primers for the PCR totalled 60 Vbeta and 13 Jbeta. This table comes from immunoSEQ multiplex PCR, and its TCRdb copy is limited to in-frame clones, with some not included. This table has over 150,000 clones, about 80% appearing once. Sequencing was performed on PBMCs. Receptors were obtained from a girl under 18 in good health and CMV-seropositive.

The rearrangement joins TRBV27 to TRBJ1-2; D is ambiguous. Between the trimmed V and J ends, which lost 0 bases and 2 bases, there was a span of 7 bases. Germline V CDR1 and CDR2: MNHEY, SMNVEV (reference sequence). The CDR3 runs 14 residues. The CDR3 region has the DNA TGTGCCAGCAGTTTATCGGGAGGGAACTATGGCTACACCTTC. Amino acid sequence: CASSLSGGNYGYTF.

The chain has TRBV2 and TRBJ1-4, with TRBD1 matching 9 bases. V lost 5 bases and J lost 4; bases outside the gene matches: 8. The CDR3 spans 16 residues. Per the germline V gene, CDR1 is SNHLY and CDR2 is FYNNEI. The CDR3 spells CASSRTTGGYNEKLFF. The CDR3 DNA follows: TGTGCCAGCAGTCGGACCACAGGGGGCTATAATGAAAAACTGTTTTTT.

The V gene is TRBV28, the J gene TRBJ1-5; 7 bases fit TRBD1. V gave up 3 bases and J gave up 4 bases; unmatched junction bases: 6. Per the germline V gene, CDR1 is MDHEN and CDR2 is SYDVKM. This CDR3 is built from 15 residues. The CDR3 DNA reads TGTGCCAGCAGTTTCGGAGTGGGACAGAATCAGCCCCAGCATTTT. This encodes CASSFGVGQNQPQHF.

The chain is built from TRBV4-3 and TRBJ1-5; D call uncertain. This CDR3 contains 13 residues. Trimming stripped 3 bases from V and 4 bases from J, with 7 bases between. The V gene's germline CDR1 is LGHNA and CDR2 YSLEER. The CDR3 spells CASSQGSNQPQHF. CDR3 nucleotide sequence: TGCGCCAGCAGCCAGGGGAGTAATCAGCCCCAGCATTTT.

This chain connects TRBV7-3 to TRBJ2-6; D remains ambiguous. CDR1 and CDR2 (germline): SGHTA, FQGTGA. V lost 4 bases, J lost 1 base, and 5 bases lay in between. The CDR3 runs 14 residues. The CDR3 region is CASSSRSGANVLTF. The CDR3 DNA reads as TGTGCCAGCAGCTCGAGGTCTGGGGCCAACGTCCTGACTTTC.

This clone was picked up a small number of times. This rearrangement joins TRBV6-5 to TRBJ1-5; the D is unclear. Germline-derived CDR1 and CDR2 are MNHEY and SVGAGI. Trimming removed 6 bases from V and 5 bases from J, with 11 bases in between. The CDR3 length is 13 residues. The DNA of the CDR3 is TGTGCCAGCAGCACCACGCACTATCAGCCCCAGCATTTT. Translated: CASSTTHYQPQHF.

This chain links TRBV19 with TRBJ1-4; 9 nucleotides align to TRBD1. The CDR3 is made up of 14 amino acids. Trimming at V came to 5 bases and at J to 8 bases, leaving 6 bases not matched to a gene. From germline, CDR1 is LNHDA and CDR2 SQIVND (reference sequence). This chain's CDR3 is CASSLGTGHEKLFF. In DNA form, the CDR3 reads TGTGCCAGTAGTCTCGGGACAGGGCACGAAAAACTGTTTTTT.

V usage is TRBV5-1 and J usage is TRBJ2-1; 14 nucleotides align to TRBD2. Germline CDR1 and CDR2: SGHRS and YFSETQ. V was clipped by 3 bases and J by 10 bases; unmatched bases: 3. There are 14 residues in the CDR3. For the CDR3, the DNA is TGCGCCAGCAGCTCCGGACTAGCGGGAGGCGAGCAGTTCTTC. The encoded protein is CASSSGLAGGEQFF.

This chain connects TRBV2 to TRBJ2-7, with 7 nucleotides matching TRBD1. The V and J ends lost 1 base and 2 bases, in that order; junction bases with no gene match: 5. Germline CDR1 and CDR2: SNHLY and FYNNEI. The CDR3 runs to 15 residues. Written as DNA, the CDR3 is TGTGCCAGCAGTGAAGACGGGACAGTTCCCTACGAGCAGTACTTC. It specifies CASSEDGTVPYEQYF.

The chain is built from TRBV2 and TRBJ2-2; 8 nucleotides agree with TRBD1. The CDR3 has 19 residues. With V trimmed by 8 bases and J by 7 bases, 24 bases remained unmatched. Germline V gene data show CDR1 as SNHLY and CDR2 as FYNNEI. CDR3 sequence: CASSGRDRGGVVGGGELFF. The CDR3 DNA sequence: TGTGCCAGCTCCGGCCGAGACAGGGGAGGAGTGGTAGGGGGCGGGGAGCTGTTTTTT.

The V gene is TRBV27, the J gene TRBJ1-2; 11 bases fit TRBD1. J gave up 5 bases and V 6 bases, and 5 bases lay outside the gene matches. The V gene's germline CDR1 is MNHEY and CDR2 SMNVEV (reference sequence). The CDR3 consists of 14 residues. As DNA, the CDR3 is TGTGCCAGCAGCGGACAGGGGGCGAGGTATGGCTACACCTTC. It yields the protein CASSGQGARYGYTF.

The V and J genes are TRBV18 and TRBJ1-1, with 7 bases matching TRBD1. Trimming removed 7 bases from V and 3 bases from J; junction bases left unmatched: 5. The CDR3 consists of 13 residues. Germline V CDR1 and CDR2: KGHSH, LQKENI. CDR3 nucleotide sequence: TGTGCCAGCTTACAGGGGCGGGACACTGAAGCTTTCTTT. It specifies CASLQGRDTEAFF.

CDR3 sequence (DNA): TGCGCCAGCAGCTTGGCCGAGAACGGGGCAGATACGCAGTATTTT. Its protein is CASSLAENGADTQYF. The chain is built from TRBV5-1 and TRBJ2-3, with a weak D call TRBD2 (5 bases). This CDR3 is built from 15 residues. V lost 0 bases and J 4 bases, leaving 12 bases between the germline ends. CDR1 SGHRS and CDR2 YFSETQ come from the germline V gene. Together with reference TRBV5-1 and TRBJ2-3, the CDR3 gives the full variable domain: KAGVTQTPRYLIKTRGQQVTLSCSPISGHRSVSWYQQTPGQGLQFLFEYFSETQRNKGNFPGRFSGRQFSNSRSEMNVSTLELGDSALYLCASSLAENGADTQYFGPGTRLTVL.

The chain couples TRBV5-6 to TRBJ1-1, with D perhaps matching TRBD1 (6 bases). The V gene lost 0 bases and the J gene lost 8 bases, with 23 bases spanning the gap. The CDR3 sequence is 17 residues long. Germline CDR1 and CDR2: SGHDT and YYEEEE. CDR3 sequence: CASSLEVGVARGSEAFF. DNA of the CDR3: TGTGCCAGCAGCTTGGAAGTGGGGGTCGCCAGGGGTTCAGAAGCTTTCTTT.

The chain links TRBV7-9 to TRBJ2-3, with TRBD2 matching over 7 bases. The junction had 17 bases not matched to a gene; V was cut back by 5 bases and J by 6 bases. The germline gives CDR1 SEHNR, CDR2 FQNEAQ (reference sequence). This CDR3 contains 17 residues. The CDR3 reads CASSPGEWREIGDTQYF. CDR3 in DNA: TGTGCCAGCAGCCCGGGCGAGTGGCGGGAGATTGGGGATACGCAGTATTTT.

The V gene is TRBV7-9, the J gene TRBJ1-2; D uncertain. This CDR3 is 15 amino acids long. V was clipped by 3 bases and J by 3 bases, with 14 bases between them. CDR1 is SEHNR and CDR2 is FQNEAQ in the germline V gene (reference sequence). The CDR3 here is CASSFRGGEYYGYTF. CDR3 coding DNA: TGTGCCAGCAGCTTTCGGGGTGGAGAATACTATGGCTACACCTTC.

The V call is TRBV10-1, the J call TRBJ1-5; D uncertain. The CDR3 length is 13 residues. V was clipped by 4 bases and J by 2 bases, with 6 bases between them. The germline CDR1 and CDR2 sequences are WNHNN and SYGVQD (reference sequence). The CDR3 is CASSVARNQPQHF. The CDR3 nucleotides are TGCGCCAGCAGTGTAGCCCGCAATCAGCCCCAGCATTTT.

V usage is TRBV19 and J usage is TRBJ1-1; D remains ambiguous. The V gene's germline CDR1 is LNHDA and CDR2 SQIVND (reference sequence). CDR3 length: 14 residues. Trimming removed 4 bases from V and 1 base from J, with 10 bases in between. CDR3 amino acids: CASSNGPENTEAFF. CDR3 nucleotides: TGTGCCAGTAGTAATGGGCCAGAGAACACTGAAGCTTTCTTT.

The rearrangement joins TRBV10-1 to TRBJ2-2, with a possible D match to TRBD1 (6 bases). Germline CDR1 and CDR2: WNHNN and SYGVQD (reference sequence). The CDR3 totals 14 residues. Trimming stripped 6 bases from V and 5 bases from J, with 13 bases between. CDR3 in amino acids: CASSRGGQTGELFF. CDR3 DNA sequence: TGCGCCAGCAGCCGTGGGGGACAAACCGGGGAGCTGTTTTTT.

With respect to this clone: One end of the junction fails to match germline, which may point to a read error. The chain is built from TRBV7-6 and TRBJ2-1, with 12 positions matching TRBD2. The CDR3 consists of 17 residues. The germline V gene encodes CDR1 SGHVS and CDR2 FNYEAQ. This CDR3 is CASSPVVTSGGYNERFF. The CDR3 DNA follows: TGTGCCAGCAGCCCAGTGGTCACTAGCGGGGGGTACAATGAGCGGTTCTTC.

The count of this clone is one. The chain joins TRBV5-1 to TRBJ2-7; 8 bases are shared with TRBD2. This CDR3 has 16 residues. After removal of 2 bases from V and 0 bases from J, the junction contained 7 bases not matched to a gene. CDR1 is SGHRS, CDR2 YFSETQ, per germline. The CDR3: CASSFGFAGGSYEQYF. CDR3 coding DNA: TGCGCCAGCAGCTTTGGCTTCGCGGGAGGCTCCTACGAGCAGTACTTC.

For the CDR3, the DNA is TGTGCCAGCAGCTTACCCCACAGGTCCTACATGAACACTGAAGCTTTCTTT. Translation gives CASSLPHRSYMNTEAFF. The chain recombines TRBV7-2 with TRBJ1-1; D may be TRBD1 (5 bases). Trimming shortened V by 2 bases and J by 0 bases, and 16 bases separated the two germline ends. This CDR3 is built from 17 residues. The germline V gene encodes CDR1 SGHTA and CDR2 FQGNSA.

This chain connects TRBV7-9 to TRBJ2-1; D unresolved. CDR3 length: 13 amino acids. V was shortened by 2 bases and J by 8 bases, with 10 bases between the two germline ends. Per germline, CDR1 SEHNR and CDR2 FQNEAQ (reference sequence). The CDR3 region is CASSLTEWDEQFF. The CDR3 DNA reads TGTGCCAGCAGCTTAACAGAATGGGATGAGCAGTTCTTC.

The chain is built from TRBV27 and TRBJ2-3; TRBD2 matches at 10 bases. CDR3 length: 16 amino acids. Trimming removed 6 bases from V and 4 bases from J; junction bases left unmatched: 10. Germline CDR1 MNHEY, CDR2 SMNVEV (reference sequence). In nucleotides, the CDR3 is TGTGCCAGCAGCCCTGGGGCAGCGGGGGGGCCAGATACGCAGTATTTT. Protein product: CASSPGAAGGPDTQYF.

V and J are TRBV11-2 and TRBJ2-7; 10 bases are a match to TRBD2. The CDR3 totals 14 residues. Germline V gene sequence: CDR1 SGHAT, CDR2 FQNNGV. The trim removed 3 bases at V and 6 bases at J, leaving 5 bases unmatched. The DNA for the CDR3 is TGTGCCAGCAGCTTGTGGCTAGCGGGAGCCGAGCAGTACTTC. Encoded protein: CASSLWLAGAEQYF.

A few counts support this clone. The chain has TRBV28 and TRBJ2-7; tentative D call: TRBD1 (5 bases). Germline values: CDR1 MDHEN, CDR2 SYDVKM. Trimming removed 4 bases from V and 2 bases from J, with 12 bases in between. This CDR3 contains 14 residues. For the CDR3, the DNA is TGTGCCAGCAGTTCTCAGGGATCTGCCTACGAGCAGTACTTC. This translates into CASSSQGSAYEQYF.

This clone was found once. The CDR3 reads CASSSTGPQETQYF. In nucleotides, the CDR3 is TGTGCCAGCAGTTCAACAGGGCCCCAAGAGACCCAGTACTTC. The V gene is TRBV27, the J gene TRBJ2-5, with D maybe TRBD1 (6 bases). This CDR3 has 14 amino acids. With 4 bases removed from V and 1 base from J, the gap between germline ends came to 10 bases. CDR1 and CDR2 from the germline V gene are MNHEY and SMNVEV (reference sequence).

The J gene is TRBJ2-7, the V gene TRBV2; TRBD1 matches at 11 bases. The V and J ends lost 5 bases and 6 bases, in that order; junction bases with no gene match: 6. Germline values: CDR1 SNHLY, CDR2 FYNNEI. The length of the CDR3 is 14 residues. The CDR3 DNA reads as TGTGCCAGCAGTCTTCCCGGGACAGGGGGCGAGCAGTACTTC. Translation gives CASSLPGTGGEQYF.

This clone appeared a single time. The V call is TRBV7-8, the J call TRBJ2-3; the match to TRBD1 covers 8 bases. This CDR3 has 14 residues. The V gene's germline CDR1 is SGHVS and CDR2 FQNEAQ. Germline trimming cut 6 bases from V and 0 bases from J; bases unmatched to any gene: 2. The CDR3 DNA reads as TGTGCCAGCAGACGGACAGGGAGCACAGATACGCAGTATTTT. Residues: CASRRTGSTDTQYF.

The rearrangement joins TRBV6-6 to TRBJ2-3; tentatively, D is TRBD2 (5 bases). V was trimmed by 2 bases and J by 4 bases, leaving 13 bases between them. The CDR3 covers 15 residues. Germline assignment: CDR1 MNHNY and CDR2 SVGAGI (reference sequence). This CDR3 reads CASSYASGSSDTQYF. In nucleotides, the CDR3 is TGTGCCAGCAGTTACGCATCGGGATCTTCAGATACGCAGTATTTT.

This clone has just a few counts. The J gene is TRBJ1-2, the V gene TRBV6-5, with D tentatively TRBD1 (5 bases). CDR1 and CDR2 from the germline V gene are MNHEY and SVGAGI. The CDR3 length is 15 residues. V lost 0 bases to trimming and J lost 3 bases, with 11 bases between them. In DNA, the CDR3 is TGTGCCAGCAGTTACTCCCCCCCGACAGACTATGGCTACACCTTC. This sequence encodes CASSYSPPTDYGYTF.